Listed below are T cell receptor beta chains from one sample, sequenced in a study of cytomegalovirus exposure and HLA in healthy donors. Produced via immunoSEQ multiplex PCR; TCRdb's table is partial and in-frame only. This table has some 180,000 clones, more than 65% appearing once. The sequencing sample was made of PBMCs. The receptor source for this set is a man aged 35-49 years in good health and CMV-seropositive. Each CDR3 is given with its conserved first and last residue. Each record gives: CDR3 protein, V gene, J gene, D gene. D genes are given only for firm matches.

cdr3_aa: CFFKQKAAYEQYF; v_call: TRBV6-1; j_call: TRBJ2-7; d_call: .
cdr3_aa: CASSLGQGIQETQYF; v_call: TRBV7-9; j_call: TRBJ2-5; d_call: TRBD1
cdr3_aa: CASSTSGGEETQYF; v_call: TRBV27; j_call: TRBJ2-5; d_call: TRBD1
cdr3_aa: CSVDPQGNTDTQYF; v_call: TRBV29-1; j_call: TRBJ2-3; d_call: .
cdr3_aa: CASSEAQGPNQPQHF; v_call: TRBV6-1; j_call: TRBJ1-5; d_call: .
cdr3_aa: CASSDGGTTPREQYF; v_call: TRBV9; j_call: TRBJ2-7; d_call: TRBD2
cdr3_aa: CASSLVSGINEQFF; v_call: TRBV7-3; j_call: TRBJ2-1; d_call: TRBD2
cdr3_aa: CASSAGHPYEQYF; v_call: TRBV7-9; j_call: TRBJ2-7; d_call: .
cdr3_aa: CASSSRGLGQPQHF; v_call: TRBV7-2; j_call: TRBJ1-5; d_call: .
cdr3_aa: CASRLTGTPNSPLHF; v_call: TRBV11-1; j_call: TRBJ1-6; d_call: .
cdr3_aa: CASSLRVPRGQGRQYF; v_call: TRBV5-8; j_call: TRBJ2-7; d_call: .
cdr3_aa: CASSLGQGGNSPLHF; v_call: TRBV7-9; j_call: TRBJ1-6; d_call: TRBD1
cdr3_aa: CASSPFSGAHFLEQYF; v_call: TRBV14; j_call: TRBJ2-7; d_call: .
cdr3_aa: CASRGLGGTPYEQYF; v_call: TRBV6-5; j_call: TRBJ2-7; d_call: .
cdr3_aa: CASSLGQGTLNYGYTF; v_call: TRBV5-4; j_call: TRBJ1-2; d_call: TRBD1
cdr3_aa: CASSKSSLSTLSGRAYGGELFF; v_call: TRBV21-1; j_call: TRBJ2-2; d_call: .
cdr3_aa: CAITPPRTFYEQYF; v_call: TRBV10-3; j_call: TRBJ2-7; d_call: .
cdr3_aa: CASSLALQTDRGIDTQYF; v_call: TRBV5-1; j_call: TRBJ2-3; d_call: TRBD1
cdr3_aa: CASSLFAGGNTEAFF; v_call: TRBV27; j_call: TRBJ1-1; d_call: TRBD1
cdr3_aa: CASTSTRQAEQYF; v_call: TRBV6-6; j_call: TRBJ2-7; d_call: .
cdr3_aa: CASSMVGGLAKNIQYF; v_call: TRBV19; j_call: TRBJ2-4; d_call: .
cdr3_aa: CASSYSEGNSPLHF; v_call: TRBV6-6; j_call: TRBJ1-6; d_call: .
cdr3_aa: CASRQTSGIRSYNEQFF; v_call: TRBV28; j_call: TRBJ2-1; d_call: TRBD2